The 9 T cell receptor beta chains below come from one sample, sequenced in a study of T cell repertoires in cytomegalovirus infection. TCRdb reprocessed the reads with MiXCR, giving one entry per CDR3 protein. The sample has fewer than 350,000 distinct CDR3 sequences, under 35% seen once. Their cognate antigens are unknown. The material was cultured PBMCs, obtained from culture after CMV antigen stimulation. The source of these receptors is a human donor in good health (CMV status not recorded). Some clones in this sample may be carry-over from other donors' samples.

V and J are TRBV7-9 and TRBJ1-2, with D maybe TRBD1 (6 bases). Trimming took 5 bases from V and 8 from J, leaving 15 bases between them. Germline V gene sequence: CDR1 SEHNR, CDR2 FQNEAQ (reference sequence). This CDR3 has 13 amino acids. The CDR3 spells CASSRSGAEGYTF. The CDR3, as DNA: TGTGCCAGCAGCCGATCGGGGGCAGAGGGCTACACCTTC.

This clonotype was counted only a few times. The chain recombines TRBV27 with TRBJ1-4; a weak D match, TRBD1 (5 bases). The germline V gene encodes CDR1 MNHEY and CDR2 SMNVEV (reference sequence). The V end was cut by 7 bases, the J end by 5 bases, with 20 bases between. CDR3 length equals 16 residues. CDR3: CASKADSWGPNEKLFF. The DNA of the CDR3 is TGTGCCAGCAAGGCCGACAGTTGGGGCCCGAATGAAAAACTGTTTTTT.

This chain uses TRBV11-2 with TRBJ1-3; 7 nucleotides line up with TRBD1. With V trimmed by 2 bases and J by 4 bases, 11 bases remained unmatched. Germline V gene sequence: CDR1 SGHAT, CDR2 FQNNGV. The CDR3 sequence is 17 residues long. CDR3 in amino acids: CASSLQSQGVSGNTIYF. The CDR3 DNA reads as TGTGCCAGCAGCTTACAGTCGCAGGGGGTCTCCGGAAACACCATATATTTT.

There are many counts of this clonotype. The rearrangement joins TRBV7-3 to TRBJ2-6; 7 nucleotides align to TRBD1. With 5 bases clipped from V and 2 bases from J, the junction kept 9 bases outside the gene matches. The CDR3 runs 17 residues. The germline gives CDR1 SGHTA, CDR2 FQGTGA. The CDR3 bases are TGTGCCAGCAGCCCTCGACAGGGTAGAGCTGGGGCCAACGTCCTGACTTTC. Amino acids: CASSPRQGRAGANVLTF.

The chain links TRBV28 to TRBJ1-3; a weak D match, TRBD1 (5 bases). The CDR3 totals 15 residues. V dropped 2 bases and J dropped 1 base, with 9 bases sitting between them. Per the germline V gene, CDR1 is MDHEN and CDR2 is SYDVKM. CDR3 DNA: TGTGCCAGCAGTTTAGAGTACAGGTCTGGAAACACCATATATTTT. Protein product: CASSLEYRSGNTIYF.

In DNA, the CDR3 is TGTGCCAGCAGCTTAGCGGCCGGGACAGTGGACAATGAGCAGTTCTTC. Its translation is CASSLAAGTVDNEQFF. V gene TRBV7-9 combines with J gene TRBJ2-1; 7 bases match TRBD1. Germline V gives CDR1 SEHNR, CDR2 FQNEAQ (reference sequence). The trim removed 0 bases at V and 5 bases at J, leaving 7 bases unmatched. The CDR3 is 16 residues long.

This clonotype was seen a handful of times. The chain joins TRBV2 to TRBJ2-5; D gene ambiguous. Trimming removed 4 bases from V and 5 bases from J, with 17 bases in between. This CDR3 has 15 amino acids. Germline values: CDR1 SNHLY, CDR2 FYNNEI. In DNA form, the CDR3 reads TGTGCCAGCAGTGCCTTCGACTCTCCCGGGGAGACCCAGTACTTC. It specifies CASSAFDSPGETQYF.

This clonotype was observed a handful of times. The chain has TRBV5-5 and TRBJ2-2; D remains unclear. The germline V gene encodes CDR1 SGHKS and CDR2 YYEKEE (reference sequence). This CDR3 is 16 amino acids long. V lost 4 bases and J lost 0, with 13 bases in between. CDR3 residues: CASSTRRAPNTGELFF. CDR3 sequence (DNA): TGTGCCAGCAGCACCCGCAGAGCACCGAACACCGGGGAGCTGTTTTTT.

This clonotype occurred many times. The chain recombines TRBV6-1 with TRBJ1-1; perhaps TRBD1 as D (6 bases). V was cut by 5 bases and J by 10 bases, with 20 bases left in between. Germline assignment: CDR1 MNHNS and CDR2 SASEGT. CDR3 size: 14 residues. For the CDR3, the DNA is TGTGCCAGCAGTCCAGGGACGGGGGCGCAAGGAGCTTTCTTT. It codes for CASSPGTGAQGAFF.